This entry describes one T cell receptor beta chain. Its antigen is unidentified. Reverse transcription of roughly 0.45 to 1 ug RNA used random hexamers. TCRdb called the immunoSEQ multiplex PCR reads again in MiXCR, with one record for every CDR3 protein. The data hold some 250,000 distinct CDR3 sequences, with 95% to 97% observed a single time. CDR3 size: 20 residues. Germline CDR1 is LGHNA and CDR2 is YNFKEQ. V lost 3 bases to trimming and J lost 10 bases, with 34 bases between them. The data were obtained in a study of CD8 T cells in Susac syndrome. General study points: Susac syndrome CD4+ T cell repertoires showed no clonal expansion.

This TCR derives from a human donor with Susac syndrome. The chain employs TRBV4-2 and TRBJ2-1; tentative D call: TRBD2 (9 bases). The sample comprised CD4+ T cells from PBMCs. The CDR3 nucleotides are TGTGCCAGCAGCCACCAGGGGGCTGGGGAAGGAATGTTGCTAGCGGGGGAGCAGTTCTTC. Residues: CASSHQGAGEGMLLAGEQFF.